Shown below are 14 T cell receptor beta chains from a single sample sequenced in a study of molecular identifiers for immune sequencing clone quantification. TCRdb reanalysed the PCR reads using MiXCR and keeps one entry per CDR3 protein. The sample yields 300,000 to 400,000 distinct CDR3 sequences, over 20% seen once. Source material: naive CD8+ T cells from blood, with Jurkat cell RNA spiked in. Subset noted: FACS-sorted CD8+CD4-CCR7+CD45RA+ naive T cells. The receptors stem from a human donor in good health. Some libraries in this study had Jurkat cell RNA spiked in.

This clonotype was counted ten times or more. The rearrangement joins TRBV12-3 or TRBV12-4 to TRBJ2-2; D perhaps matches TRBD2 (5 bases). This CDR3 has 17 amino acids. V was shortened by 0 bases and J by 3 bases, with 14 bases between the two germline ends. Here the CDR3 reads CASSLASPGSYTGELFF. CDR3 bases: TGTGCCAGCAGTTTAGCAAGCCCTGGGAGTTACACCGGGGAGCTGTTTTTT.

V and J are TRBV6-2 or TRBV6-3 and TRBJ2-2, with 7 bases lining up with TRBD1. V lost 2 bases to trimming and J lost 6 bases; unmatched junction nucleotides: 15. Germline assignment: CDR1 MNHEY and CDR2 SVGEGT. The CDR3 extends over 18 amino acids. The CDR3 region is CASSYPGQLSLFAGELFF. The DNA for the CDR3 is TGTGCCAGCAGTTACCCGGGACAGCTTTCCCTTTTTGCCGGGGAGCTGTTTTTT.

Many counts were recorded for this clonotype. The J gene is TRBJ2-7, the V gene TRBV5-1; weak D call: TRBD1 (7 bases). The CDR3 runs 16 residues. Germline assignment: CDR1 SGHRS and CDR2 YFSETQ. Trimming left V 4 bases short and J 0 bases short, with 17 bases between. The CDR3 spells CASSPEGAGSSYEQYF. The CDR3 DNA reads as TGCGCCAGCAGCCCGGAGGGGGCCGGGAGCTCCTACGAGCAGTACTTC.

In this sample, this clonotype turned up a few times. The chain recombines TRBV9 with TRBJ2-3; D call uncertain. Germline V gene lookup returns CDR1 SGDLS and CDR2 YYNGEE. The CDR3 runs to 15 residues. V dropped 0 bases and J dropped 3 bases, with 11 bases sitting between them. CDR3 nucleotides: TGTGCCAGCAGCGTAGACGGTGCTGGGACAGATACGCAGTATTTT. It yields the protein CASSVDGAGTDTQYF.

There are many counts of this clonotype. The genes are TRBV27 and TRBJ1-1, with 7 positions matching TRBD1. From germline, CDR1 is MNHEY and CDR2 SMNVEV (reference sequence). The CDR3 sequence is 13 residues long. Trimming at V came to 6 bases and at J to 5 bases, leaving 6 bases not matched to a gene. DNA of the CDR3: TGTGCCAGCAGCTTAGGGGGCGCGACTGAAGCTTTCTTT. This sequence encodes CASSLGGATEAFF.

This clonotype showed up many times. V and J are TRBV7-9 and TRBJ2-3; the D is unclear. CDR3 length: 14 residues. V was clipped by 1 base and J by 6 bases, with 11 bases between them. Germline assignment: CDR1 SEHNR and CDR2 FQNEAQ (reference sequence). CDR3 DNA: TGTGCCAGCAGCTTAGTAACCGGCTGGGATACGCAGTATTTT. Its protein is CASSLVTGWDTQYF.

The sample holds many counts of this clonotype. The chain joins TRBV7-9 to TRBJ2-7, with a weak D call TRBD2 (6 bases). Germline assignment: CDR1 SEHNR and CDR2 FQNEAQ (reference sequence). V lost 5 bases, J lost 4 bases, and 15 bases lay in between. The CDR3 is made up of 14 amino acids. CDR3 coding DNA: TGTGCCAGCAGCCCGGTCGGGGGACCTTACGAGCAGTACTTC. Its translation is CASSPVGGPYEQYF. Filled out from reference TRBV7-9 and TRBJ2-7, the complete variable domain reads DTGVSQNPRHKITKRGQNVTFRCDPISEHNRLYWYRQTLGQGPEFLTYFQNEAQLEKSRLLSDRFSAERPKGSFSTLEIQRTEQGDSAMYLCASSPVGGPYEQYFGPGTRLTVT.

This clonotype was found many times. V and J are TRBV11-2 and TRBJ2-2; 9 nucleotides agree with TRBD2. CDR1 and CDR2 from the germline V gene are SGHAT and FQNNGV. V shed 9 bases, J shed 4 bases, and the junction held 3 bases outside the gene matches. CDR3 length equals 13 residues. In nucleotides, the CDR3 is TGTGCCAGTCTAGCGGGGACCACCGGGGAGCTGTTTTTT. The encoded protein is CASLAGTTGELFF.

As concerns this clonotype: A read error is possible here, since a much larger clone lies one base away. The chain employs TRBV7-2 and TRBJ2-5; a weak D match, TRBD1 (6 bases). The CDR3 contains 18 residues. CDR1 is SGHTA, CDR2 FQGNSA, per germline. CDR3 amino acids: CVSSLEDSQGWSQETQYF. DNA for the CDR3: TGTGTCAGCAGCTTAGAAGACTCACAGGGTTGGAGCCAAGAGACCCAGTACTTC.

The table lists this clonotype with many counts. The chain couples TRBV21-1 to TRBJ2-5. TRBV21-1 represents a pseudogene. This CDR3 is 16 amino acids long. CDR3 in amino acids: CASSKGTQLIEETQYF. The CDR3 DNA reads TGTGCCAGCAGCAAAGGAACACAGTTAATTGAGGAGACCCAGTACTTC.

To note about this clonotype: The junction differs from germline at one of its ends, possibly a read error. The CDR3 coding sequence is TGTGCCCGCAGTTATGGCGAGACCCAGTACTTC. This sequence encodes CARSYGETQYF. This chain joins TRBV6-2 or TRBV6-3 and TRBJ2-5; D gene unclear. The germline V gene has CDR1 MNHEY and CDR2 SVGEGT. The CDR3 runs 11 residues.

This clonotype was observed at least ten times. The J gene is TRBJ2-5, the V gene TRBV20-1; 8 bases map to TRBD2. Germline values: CDR1 DFQATT, CDR2 SNEGSKA (reference sequence). Germline trimming cut 2 bases from V and 3 bases from J; bases unmatched to any gene: 2. This CDR3 region has 13 residues. The CDR3 protein is CSARISGEETQYF. The CDR3 DNA follows: TGCAGTGCTAGAATTAGCGGGGAAGAGACCCAGTACTTC.

This clonotype came up many times. The chain recombines TRBV24-1 with TRBJ2-5, with 11 bases fitting TRBD2. J was trimmed by 0 bases and V by 2 bases; bases with no gene match: 4. In germline, CDR1 is KGHDR, CDR2 SFDVKD. CDR3 length equals 17 residues. In DNA, the CDR3 is TGTGCCACCAGTGATTCACTAGCGGGAGTTGACCAAGAGACCCAGTACTTC. It is translated as CATSDSLAGVDQETQYF.

This sequence joins TRBV7-9 and TRBJ1-1, with D perhaps matching TRBD1 (6 bases). Trimming shortened V by 4 bases and J by 0 bases, and 15 bases separated the two germline ends. Germline V lookup: CDR1 SEHNR, CDR2 FQNEAQ (reference sequence). The CDR3 runs 16 residues. The DNA for the CDR3 is TGTGCCAGCAGCTGGGGGAACAGGGTAGTGAACACTGAAGCTTTCTTT. Translated, it gives CASSWGNRVVNTEAFF.